One sample yielded the 32 T cell receptor beta chains listed below, sequenced in a study of shared clonotypes between healthy human individuals. The table came from immunoSEQ multiplex PCR; TCRdb's copy has only in-frame clones and leaves some out. This sample has 2 million to 2.5 million clones, with 85% to 95% found just once. The sequenced material came from naive CD4+ T cells sorted from blood. Noted subset: CD45RA+ positively selected. Receptors originate from a young man in good health.

This chain connects TRBV28 to TRBJ1-2; D possibly corresponds to TRBD1 (5 bases). Trimming took 8 bases from V and 7 from J, leaving 23 bases between them. Germline V gene data show CDR1 as MDHEN and CDR2 as SYDVKM. This CDR3 contains 15 residues. The chain's CDR3 is CASLPGDLNPGGYTF. In DNA form, the CDR3 reads TGTGCCAGCCTACCCGGGGACCTCAATCCAGGTGGCTACACCTTC.

V usage is TRBV11-2 and J usage is TRBJ1-6; TRBD1 is a possible D gene (6 bases). CDR1 and CDR2 from the germline V gene are SGHAT and FQNNGV. Trimming stripped 5 bases from V and 10 bases from J, with 18 bases between. The CDR3 contains 15 residues. The DNA of the CDR3 is TGTGCCAGCAGCCCCACCGGGCAGGGGCGGTCACCCCTCCACTTT. It translates to CASSPTGQGRSPLHF.

This clone occurred once. This chain joins TRBV28 and TRBJ1-5; D is possibly TRBD1 (6 bases). The CDR3 has 15 amino acids. CDR1 is MDHEN and CDR2 is SYDVKM in the germline V gene. Trimming removed 3 bases from V and 2 bases from J, with 11 bases in between. The CDR3 coding sequence is TGTGCCAGCAGTTTTTGGGGGGCCGGCAATCAGCCCCAGCATTTT. Protein: CASSFWGAGNQPQHF. Supplemented by reference TRBV28 and TRBJ1-5, the full variable domain reads DVKVTQSSRYLVKRTGEKVFLECVQDMDHENMFWYRQDPGLGLRLIYFSYDVKMKEKGDIPEGYSVSREKKERFSLILESASTNQTSMYLCASSFWGAGNQPQHFGDGTRLSIL.

V usage is TRBV27 and J usage is TRBJ1-6; TRBD1 might be the D (6 bases). CDR1 MNHEY and CDR2 SMNVEV come from the germline V gene (reference sequence). This CDR3 comprises 18 residues. The V and J ends lost 3 bases and 7 bases respectively, with 22 bases between them. CDR3 sequence reads: CASSFWDNRVGKNSPLHF. CDR3 coding DNA: TGTGCCAGCAGTTTTTGGGACAACAGGGTCGGGAAGAATTCACCCCTCCACTTT.

The chain combines TRBV25-1 with TRBJ1-2; TRBD1 is a possible D gene (5 bases). The CDR3 sequence is 14 residues long. Germline assignment: CDR1 MGHDK and CDR2 SYGVNS. V was clipped by 2 bases and J by 6 bases, with 13 bases between them. The DNA of the CDR3 is TGTGCCAGCAGTGAAGGGGGGGGAATCGATGGCTACACCTTC. It specifies CASSEGGGIDGYTF.

The chain combines TRBV25-1 with TRBJ1-6; TRBD1 matches at 8 bases. Trimming cost V 4 bases and J 0 bases; bases outside gene matches: 5. CDR1 and CDR2 (germline): MGHDK, SYGVNS. CDR3 length equals 17 residues. Written as DNA, the CDR3 is TGTGCCAGCAGTGGGGGGACAGGCGGCTCCTATAATTCACCCCTCCACTTT. Translation: CASSGGTGGSYNSPLHF. The full variable domain, in which reference TRBV25-1 and TRBJ1-6 provide the parts outside the CDR3, is EADIYQTPRYLVIGTGKKITLECSQTMGHDKMYWYQQDPGMELHLIHYSYGVNSTEKGDLSSESTVSRIRTEHFPLTLESARPSHTSQYLCASSGGTGGSYNSPLHFGNGTRLTVT.

The chain employs TRBV12-5 and TRBJ1-2; D might be TRBD1 (5 bases). The CDR3 consists of 18 residues. Trimming left V 0 bases short and J 0 bases short, with 17 bases between. The V gene's germline CDR1 is LGHNT and CDR2 FRNRAP. The CDR3 DNA sequence: TGTGCTAGTGGTTTGGTAATTGGAGGGCGAGGGGCTAACTATGGCTACACCTTC. The encoded protein is CASGLVIGGRGANYGYTF.

J is TRBJ1-6 and V is TRBV4-1, with D perhaps matching TRBD1 (6 bases). CDR1 and CDR2 (germline): MGHRA, YSYEKL. V was pared by 0 bases and J by 9 bases, with 15 bases between. This CDR3 has 16 amino acids. The DNA for the CDR3 is TGCGCCAGCAGCCAAGATGGTGGCCAGGGGATTTCACCCCTCCACTTT. It specifies CASSQDGGQGISPLHF.

The V and J genes are TRBV5-6 and TRBJ2-3; possibly TRBD2 for D (7 bases). From germline, CDR1 is SGHDT and CDR2 YYEEEE. The CDR3 covers 16 residues. Trimming took 4 bases from V and 4 from J, leaving 19 bases between them. The CDR3 nucleotides are TGTGCCAGCAGCCTCGCATTTGGGGGGGCTTCAGATACGCAGTATTTT. Translating gives CASSLAFGGASDTQYF. Supplemented by reference TRBV5-6 and TRBJ2-3, the full variable domain reads DAGVTQSPTHLIKTRGQQVTLRCSPKSGHDTVSWYQQALGQGPQFIFQYYEEEERQRGNFPDRFSGHQFPNYSSELNVNALLLGDSALYLCASSLAFGGASDTQYFGPGTRLTVL.

The chain couples TRBV7-2 to TRBJ2-1; D remains ambiguous. V was cut by 3 bases and J by 2 bases, with 5 bases left in between. Germline CDR1 and CDR2: SGHTA and FQGNSA. The CDR3 is made up of 13 amino acids. The CDR3 DNA reads as TGTGCCAGCAGCTTCACTGCCTACAATGAGCAGTTCTTC. Translated: CASSFTAYNEQFF. The variable domain in full, with the rest retrieved from reference TRBV7-2 and TRBJ2-1, is GAGVSQSPSNKVTEKGKDVELRCDPISGHTALYWYRQSLGQGLEFLIYFQGNSAPDKSGLPSDRFSAERTGGSVSTLTIQRTQQEDSAVYLCASSFTAYNEQFFGPGTRLTVL.

A remark on this clone: A much bigger clone sits one base away, suggesting this may be a read error. Other DNA sequences of this sample code for an identical CDR3. The chain is built from TRBV30 and TRBJ1-2; D is ambiguous. The CDR3 totals 11 residues. Looked up from germline, CDR1 is GTSNPN and CDR2 is SVGIG (reference sequence). Trimming left V 0 bases short and J 5 bases short, with 4 bases between. The CDR3: CAWSVRYGYTF. CDR3 in DNA: TGTGCCTGGAGTGTACGATATGGCTACACCTTC.

Worth noting for this clone: Other DNA sequences in this sample translate to the same CDR3. The V and J genes are TRBV5-1 and TRBJ1-2; 9 bases match TRBD1. CDR1 is SGHRS, CDR2 YFSETQ, per germline. The CDR3 spans 15 residues. V lost 0 bases and J lost 5; bases outside the gene matches: 5. CDR3: CASSLEDRGGYGYTF. CDR3 nucleotides: TGCGCCAGCAGCTTGGAGGACAGGGGTGGATATGGCTACACCTTC.

The chain links TRBV7-9 to TRBJ2-6; D unresolved. Germline CDR1 reads SEHNR; CDR2 reads FQNEAQ (reference sequence). Between the trimmed V and J ends, which lost 1 base and 6 bases, there was a span of 13 bases. The CDR3 covers 16 residues. CDR3 residues: CASSLEWSGEANVLTF. Written as DNA, the CDR3 is TGTGCCAGCAGCTTAGAATGGTCTGGGGAGGCCAACGTCCTGACTTTC.

The chain joins TRBV2 to TRBJ1-2, with 8 bases matching TRBD1. The V gene end was trimmed by 7 bases and the J gene end by 8 bases; junction bases not matched to a gene: 12. There are 14 residues in the CDR3. The germline gives CDR1 SNHLY, CDR2 FYNNEI. CDR3 coding DNA: TGTGCCAGCACCCCGGGGCAGGGGGCCTTCGGCTACACCTTC. Its protein is CASTPGQGAFGYTF.

The V call is TRBV5-1, the J call TRBJ1-4; D is possibly TRBD1 (5 bases). With 5 bases removed from V and 0 bases from J, the gap between germline ends came to 14 bases. CDR3 size: 16 residues. In germline, CDR1 is SGHRS, CDR2 YFSETQ. This CDR3 reads CASSPDGQPTNEKLFF. For the CDR3, the DNA is TGCGCCAGCAGTCCTGATGGACAACCAACTAATGAAAAACTGTTTTTT.

CDR3: CASSYNPSSYNEQFF. DNA of the CDR3: TGTGCCAGCAGTTACAACCCCTCCTCCTACAATGAGCAGTTCTTC. The chain links TRBV6-6 to TRBJ2-1, with D unclear. The V end lost 2 bases, the J end lost 0 bases, and 8 bases lay between the germline ends. Germline V gives CDR1 MNHNY, CDR2 SVGAGI (reference sequence). CDR3 length: 15 amino acids.

J is TRBJ2-2 and V is TRBV5-6; 7 bases are shared with TRBD1. The V gene's germline CDR1 is SGHDT and CDR2 YYEEEE. The CDR3 is 15 amino acids. J was trimmed by 4 bases and V by 0 bases; bases with no gene match: 3. The CDR3 sequence: CASSLADRVTGELFF. In DNA form, the CDR3 reads TGTGCCAGCAGCTTGGCTGACAGGGTCACCGGGGAGCTGTTTTTT.

The V gene is TRBV5-1, the J gene TRBJ1-3; 10 bases match TRBD1. The V gene end was trimmed by 4 bases and the J gene end by 4 bases; junction bases not matched to a gene: 5. This CDR3 is built from 15 residues. Germline loops: CDR1 SGHRS, CDR2 YFSETQ. CDR3 nucleotides: TGCGCCAGCAGCGCGGGACAGGGGCCCGGAAACACCATATATTTT. Translation: CASSAGQGPGNTIYF.

This chain joins TRBV30 and TRBJ1-5, with D perhaps TRBD1 (5 bases). Germline CDR1 GTSNPN, CDR2 SVGIG (reference sequence). This CDR3 comprises 13 residues. V shed 5 bases and J shed 5 bases, with 13 bases lying between them. CDR3 sequence reads: CAWGGGLDQPQHF. CDR3 DNA sequence: TGTGCCTGGGGGGGAGGACTGGATCAGCCCCAGCATTTT.

The chain carries TRBV10-2 and TRBJ2-7; no clear D gene. This CDR3 is built from 11 residues. With 6 bases removed from V and 1 base from J, the gap between germline ends came to 4 bases. Germline V gives CDR1 WSHSY, CDR2 SAAADI. The CDR3 reads CASRLSYEQYF. In DNA form, the CDR3 reads TGCGCCAGCAGGTTGTCCTACGAGCAGTACTTC.

This chain uses TRBV28 with TRBJ1-6; unclear D gene. This CDR3 comprises 12 residues. The germline CDR1 and CDR2 sequences are MDHEN and SYDVKM. V lost 2 bases to trimming and J lost 10 bases, with 6 bases between them. As DNA, the CDR3 is TGTGCCAGCAGTTTAATGCGATCACCCCTCCACTTT. Translation gives CASSLMRSPLHF.

The chain couples TRBV28 to TRBJ2-1; D remains unclear. The CDR3 consists of 14 residues. Trimming left V 1 base short and J 6 bases short, with 10 bases between. Germline V lookup: CDR1 MDHEN, CDR2 SYDVKM. CDR3 DNA sequence: TGTGCCAGCAGTTTATCGGTCCCCCCCAATGAGCAGTTCTTC. It yields the protein CASSLSVPPNEQFF.

The V gene is TRBV11-3, the J gene TRBJ2-1, with TRBD2 identical over 13 bases. Germline V gives CDR1 SGHNT, CDR2 YENEEA. The junction had 9 bases not matched to a gene; V was cut back by 4 bases and J by 0 bases. CDR3 size: 19 residues. CDR3 protein: CASSSGTSGTTSSYNEQFF. The CDR3 bases are TGTGCCAGCAGCTCCGGGACTAGCGGGACCACGAGCTCCTACAATGAGCAGTTCTTC.

The gene calls are TRBV15 and TRBJ2-1, with 8 bases that match TRBD1. V was clipped by 0 bases and J by 6 bases; unmatched bases: 1. CDR1 and CDR2 (germline): LNHNV, YYDKDF (reference sequence). This CDR3 spans 14 amino acids. In DNA form, the CDR3 reads TGTGCCACCAGCAGAGAGACAGGGGTCAATGAGCAGTTCTTC. Protein product: CATSRETGVNEQFF.

The chain has TRBV6-4 and TRBJ2-7, with D uncertain. This CDR3 contains 15 residues. Trimming took off 6 bases at V and 2 bases at J, with 17 bases between the two ends. The germline CDR1 and CDR2 sequences are MRHNA and SNTAGT. Written as DNA, the CDR3 is TGTGCCAGCAGCGTGTCCAGGCCACATACCTACGAGCAGTACTTC. Translating it yields CASSVSRPHTYEQYF.

This sequence joins TRBV11-2 and TRBJ2-5; 7 bases match TRBD2. Germline V lookup: CDR1 SGHAT, CDR2 FQNNGV. The CDR3 sequence is 17 residues long. Losses at the gene ends were 2 bases for V and 4 bases for J; bases not matched to a gene: 13. The CDR3 DNA reads as TGTGCCAGCAGCTTAAGATCGGTGGCAGGGAGGGCAGAGACCCAGTACTTC. It specifies CASSLRSVAGRAETQYF.

The V gene is TRBV6-6, the J gene TRBJ2-5; TRBD1 agrees at 10 bases. In germline, CDR1 is MNHNY, CDR2 SVGAGI (reference sequence). The CDR3 spans 15 residues. V was clipped by 0 bases and J by 5 bases; unmatched bases: 3. As DNA, the CDR3 is TGTGCCAGCAGTTACTCAGGGACAGGGGTTGAGACCCAGTACTTC. Its protein product is CASSYSGTGVETQYF.

The CDR3 protein is CASSAGKSTEAFF. The DNA for the CDR3 is TGTGCCAGCAGCGCAGGGAAGAGCACTGAAGCTTTCTTT. V usage is TRBV6-5 and J usage is TRBJ1-1, with a tentative D call TRBD1 (5 bases). Per germline, CDR1 MNHEY and CDR2 SVGAGI. V shed 6 bases and J shed 4 bases, with 12 bases lying between them. The CDR3 covers 13 residues.

This chain connects TRBV5-8 to TRBJ1-5; no definite D call. The V gene's germline CDR1 is SGHTS and CDR2 YDEGEE. The length of the CDR3 is 14 residues. V was trimmed by 4 bases and J by 4 bases, leaving 12 bases between them. The CDR3 region is CASSKKGGNQPQHF. The CDR3 coding sequence is TGTGCCAGCAGCAAGAAGGGAGGGAATCAGCCCCAGCATTTT.

The table lists this clone with a few counts. This chain uses TRBV19 with TRBJ1-3; TRBD1 aligns across 7 bases. The V gene end was trimmed by 6 bases and the J gene end by 2 bases; junction bases not matched to a gene: 4. This CDR3 comprises 14 residues. Germline CDR1 and CDR2: LNHDA and SQIVND (reference sequence). For the CDR3, the DNA is TGTGCCAGTAGACAGGGGATTACTGGAAACACCATATATTTT. Amino acids: CASRQGITGNTIYF.

The chain joins TRBV6-1 to TRBJ2-4, with a weak D call TRBD1 (5 bases). The CDR3 consists of 15 residues. The germline gives CDR1 MNHNS, CDR2 SASEGT. V lost 6 bases and J lost 0, with 12 bases in between. CDR3 sequence: CASRADRIAKNIQYF. CDR3 in DNA: TGTGCCAGCAGAGCCGACAGAATAGCCAAAAACATTCAGTACTTC.

This clone has only one observation. The J gene is TRBJ1-2, the V gene TRBV19; D is unresolved. The CDR3 is 14 residues long. Looked up from germline, CDR1 is LNHDA and CDR2 is SQIVND (reference sequence). Trimming took 6 bases from V and 2 from J, leaving 13 bases between them. CDR3 DNA sequence: TGTGCCAGTAGGAACGGCCAGGACAACTATGGCTACACCTTC. This codes for CASRNGQDNYGYTF.